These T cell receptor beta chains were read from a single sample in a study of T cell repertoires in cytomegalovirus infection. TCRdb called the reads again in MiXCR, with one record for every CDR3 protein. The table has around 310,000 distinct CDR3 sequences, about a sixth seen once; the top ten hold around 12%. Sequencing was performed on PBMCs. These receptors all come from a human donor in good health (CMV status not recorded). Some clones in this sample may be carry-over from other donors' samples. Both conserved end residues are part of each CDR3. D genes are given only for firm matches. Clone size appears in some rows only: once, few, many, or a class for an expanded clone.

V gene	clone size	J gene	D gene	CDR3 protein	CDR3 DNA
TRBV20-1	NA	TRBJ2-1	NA	CSAERGGSYNEQFF	TGCAGTGCGGAGAGGGGGGGTTCCTACAATGAGCAGTTCTTC
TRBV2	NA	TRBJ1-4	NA	CASMLSTVRNEKLFF	TGTGCCAGCATGTTGTCGACAGTGAGGAATGAAAAACTGTTTTTT
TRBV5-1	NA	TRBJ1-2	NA	CASRERVTYGYTF	TGCGCCAGCAGGGAACGGGTCACCTATGGCTACACCTTC
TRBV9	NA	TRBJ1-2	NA	CASSAASWTSGYTF	TGTGCCAGCAGCGCGGCATCATGGACCAGTGGCTACACCTTC
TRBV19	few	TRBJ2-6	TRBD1	CASRDRGRSGANVLTF	TGTGCCAGTAGAGACAGGGGGCGGTCTGGGGCCAACGTCCTGACTTTC
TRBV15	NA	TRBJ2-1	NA	CATSRDPGSQYNEQFF	TGTGCCACCAGCAGGGACCCCGGGTCCCAATACAATGAGCAGTTCTTC
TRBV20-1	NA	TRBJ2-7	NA	CSARGEGVIHEQYF	TGCAGTGCTAGAGGAGAAGGAGTTATACACGAGCAGTACTTC
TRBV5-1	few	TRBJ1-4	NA	CASRLGVATNEKLFF	TGCGCCAGCAGACTAGGGGTCGCAACTAATGAAAAACTGTTTTTT
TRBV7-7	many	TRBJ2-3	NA	CASSLDWSTDTQYF	TGTGCTAGCAGCTTAGATTGGAGCACAGATACGCAGTATTTT
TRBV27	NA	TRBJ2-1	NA	CASSMTDAYNEQFF	TGTGCCAGCAGTATGACAGATGCCTACAATGAGCAGTTCTTC
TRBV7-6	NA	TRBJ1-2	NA	CASTPSAVDGYTF	TGTGCCAGCACTCCGTCGGCAGTCGATGGCTACACCTTC
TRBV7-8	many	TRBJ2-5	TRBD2	CASSLEIAGGQETQYF	TGTGCCAGCAGCTTAGAGATAGCGGGGGGTCAAGAGACCCAGTACTTC
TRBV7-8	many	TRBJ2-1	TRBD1	CASSLRRDRLYNEQFF	TGTGCCAGCAGCTTACGGCGGGACAGGCTTTACAATGAGCAGTTCTTC
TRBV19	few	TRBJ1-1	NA	CASGRNTEAFF	TGTGCCAGTGGGAGGAACACTGAAGCTTTCTTT
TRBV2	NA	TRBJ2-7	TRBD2	CASSEGTSGTYEQYF	TGTGCCAGCAGTGAAGGAACTAGCGGCACCTACGAGCAGTACTTC
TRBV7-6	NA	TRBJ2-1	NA	CASSPLSGIANEQFF	TGTGCCAGCAGCCCCTTATCGGGTATCGCCAATGAGCAGTTCTTC
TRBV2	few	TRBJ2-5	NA	CASEQRTGGQETQYF	TGTGCCAGCGAACAAAGGACAGGAGGGCAAGAGACCCAGTACTTC
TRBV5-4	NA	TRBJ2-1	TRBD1	CASTSQQGSNEQFF	TGTGCCAGCACTTCCCAACAGGGGTCGAATGAGCAGTTCTTC
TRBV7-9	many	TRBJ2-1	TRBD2	CASSLALLAGGYNEQFF	TGTGCCAGCAGCTTAGCCCTGCTAGCGGGGGGCTACAATGAGCAGTTCTTC
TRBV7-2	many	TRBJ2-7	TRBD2	CASSLLVGRGSSYEQYF	TGTGCCAGCAGCTTACTGGTGGGGCGGGGGAGCTCCTACGAGCAGTACTTC
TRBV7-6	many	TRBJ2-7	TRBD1	CASSSQDRAREQYF	TGTGCCAGCAGCTCCCAGGACAGGGCTCGGGAGCAGTACTTC
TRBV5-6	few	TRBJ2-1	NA	CASSQARGYPISSYNEQFF	TGTGCCAGCAGTCAAGCCAGAGGGTATCCGATCAGCTCCTACAATGAGCAGTTCTTC
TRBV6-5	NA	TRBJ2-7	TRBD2	CASSYAGGGFYEQYF	TGTGCCAGCAGTTACGCGGGCGGGGGTTTCTACGAGCAGTACTTC
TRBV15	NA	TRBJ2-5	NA	CATSRGGGTDQETQYF	TGTGCCACCAGCAGAGGGGGAGGGACAGATCAAGAGACCCAGTACTTC
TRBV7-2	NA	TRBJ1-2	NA	CASSFGRVFVEGYTF	TGTGCCAGCAGCTTTGGTAGAGTATTCGTGGAGGGCTACACCTTC
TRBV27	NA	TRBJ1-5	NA	CASSLREGNQPQHF	TGTGCCAGCAGTTTAAGGGAAGGCAATCAGCCCCAGCATTTT
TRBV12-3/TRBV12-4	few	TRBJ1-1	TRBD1	CASSHHRGIGNTEAFF	TGTGCCAGCAGTCACCACAGGGGGATAGGGAACACTGAAGCTTTCTTT
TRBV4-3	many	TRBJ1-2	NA	CASSSGGAANYGHTF	TGCGCCAGCAGCTCCGGGGGGGCGGCTAACTATGGCCACACCTTC
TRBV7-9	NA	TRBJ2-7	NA	CASSSQASGVLHF	TGTGCCAGCAGCTCTCAGGCTTCGGGGGTTCTTCACTTC
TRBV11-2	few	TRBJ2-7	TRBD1	CASSLTGGNSYEQYF	TGTGCCAGCAGCCTGACAGGGGGAAACTCCTACGAGCAGTACTTC
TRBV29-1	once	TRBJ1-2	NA	CSVEGDLNYGYTF	TGCAGCGTTGAGGGAGACCTTAACTATGGCTACACCTTC
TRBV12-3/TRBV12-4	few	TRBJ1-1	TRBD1	CASSGQGRTTEAFF	TGTGCCAGCAGTGGACAGGGGAGAACTACTGAAGCTTTCTTT
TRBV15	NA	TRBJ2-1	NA	CATSRGGGGNSYNEQFF	TGTGCCACCAGCAGAGGAGGTGGGGGGAACTCCTACAATGAGCAGTTCTTC